The 22 T cell receptor beta chains listed next were all sequenced from one sample in a study of blood T cell repertoires in COVID-19. This table comes from immunoSEQ multiplex PCR, and its TCRdb copy is limited to in-frame clones, with some not included. The sample holds some 150,000 clones, approximately 85% seen once. Sequenced sample: peripheral blood. These receptors originate from a woman aged 60 to 75 with COVID-19, enrolled during active disease.

CDR3 sequence (DNA): TGTGCCATCCGGCGGGGGCCCGTTGATACGCAGTATTTT. Residues: CAIRRGPVDTQYF. The V gene is TRBV21-1, the J gene TRBJ2-3; the table's D call, TRBD2, was not checked against the DNA. TRBV21-1 is termed a pseudogene. The CDR3 is 13 amino acids.

This CDR3 reads CASSFFTRGEETDTQYF. The CDR3 nucleotides read TGTGCCAGCAGCTTCTTCACCAGGGGCGAGGAAACAGATACGCAGTATTTT. The V and J genes are TRBV5-6 and TRBJ2-3, with D possibly TRBD1 on 6 matching bases. Germline assignment: CDR1 SGHDT and CDR2 YYEEEE. This CDR3 is built from 17 residues. Trimming stripped 2 bases from V and 3 bases from J, with 19 bases between.

This chain links TRBV7-8 with TRBJ2-3; 10 bases agree with TRBD2. This CDR3 contains 19 residues. Trimming at V came to 1 base and at J to 0 bases, leaving 10 bases not matched to a gene. Germline V gives CDR1 SGHVS, CDR2 FQNEAQ. CDR3 region: CASSLGGTSGASSTDTQYF. CDR3 DNA sequence: TGTGCCAGCAGCTTAGGTGGAACTAGCGGGGCCTCTAGCACAGATACGCAGTATTTT.

The chain is built from TRBV28 and TRBJ1-1; 8 nucleotides agree with TRBD1. There are 15 residues in the CDR3. CDR1 is MDHEN and CDR2 is SYDVKM in the germline V gene. V shed 5 bases and J 6 bases; nucleotides not matched to a gene: 11. The chain's CDR3 is CASSIPDRVGAEAFF. The CDR3 bases are TGTGCCAGCAGTATCCCGGACAGGGTTGGGGCTGAAGCTTTCTTT.

This chain joins TRBV11-2 and TRBJ2-3, with a possible D match to TRBD1 (7 bases). CDR3 length equals 15 residues. From germline, CDR1 is SGHAT and CDR2 FQNNGV. Between the trimmed V and J ends, which lost 3 bases and 0 bases, there was a span of 10 bases. DNA for the CDR3: TGTGCCAGCAGCTTGGGGGGACAGAGCACAGATACGCAGTATTTT. Translating it yields CASSLGGQSTDTQYF.

DNA of the CDR3: TGTGCCAGCACGAGCGGGGGTTCCACAGATACGCAGTATTTT. Its translation is CASTSGGSTDTQYF. The chain has TRBV7-3 and TRBJ2-3; 8 nucleotides line up with TRBD2. CDR1 is SGHTA and CDR2 is FQGTGA in the germline V gene. The J segment lost 2 bases and the V segment lost 7 bases, leaving 5 bases of the junction unmatched. The CDR3 spans 14 residues.

The chain employs TRBV29-1 and TRBJ2-3; a possible D gene is TRBD2 (6 bases). CDR3 size: 17 residues. Trimming removed 2 bases at V and 1 base at J, with 19 bases between. Germline V gene lookup returns CDR1 SQVTM and CDR2 ANQGSEA. This chain's CDR3 is CSVEHLGQGLRTDTQYF. As DNA, the CDR3 is TGCAGCGTTGAACACCTAGGGCAGGGACTCCGCACAGATACGCAGTATTTT.

V is TRBV27 and J is TRBJ1-1; D uncertain. The CDR3 extends over 14 amino acids. Germline-derived CDR1 and CDR2 are MNHEY and SMNVEV (reference sequence). The germline V and J ends were trimmed by 6 bases and 5 bases, with 16 bases remaining between them. The CDR3 reads CASRYGPPTTEAFF. CDR3 nucleotides: TGTGCCAGCAGGTATGGGCCTCCGACGACTGAAGCTTTCTTT.

The CDR3 DNA reads TGTGCCAAAGCGGGGGGAACCGGGGAGCTGTTTTTT. Translated: CAKAGGTGELFF. This chain joins TRBV2 and TRBJ2-2; 9 bases map to TRBD2. Germline V lookup: CDR1 SNHLY, CDR2 FYNNEI. Losses at the gene ends were 10 bases for V and 5 bases for J; bases not matched to a gene: 2. The CDR3 loop spans 12 amino acids.

The rearrangement uses TRBV5-1 and TRBJ1-4, with TRBD1 as a possible D gene (5 bases). CDR3 size: 14 residues. The germline gives CDR1 SGHRS, CDR2 YFSETQ. Between the trimmed V and J ends, which lost 0 bases and 7 bases, there was a span of 10 bases. In nucleotides, the CDR3 is TGCGCCAGCAGCTTGGACAGGAAAAGTGAAAAACTGTTTTTT. Encoded protein: CASSLDRKSEKLFF. Based on the CDR3 plus reference TRBV5-1 and TRBJ1-4, the full variable domain is KAGVTQTPRYLIKTRGQQVTLSCSPISGHRSVSWYQQTPGQGLQFLFEYFSETQRNKGNFPGRFSGRQFSNSRSEMNVSTLELGDSALYLCASSLDRKSEKLFFGSGTQLSVL.

In this sample, this clone turned up once. The V and J genes are TRBV18 and TRBJ2-7, with D tentatively TRBD2 (5 bases). The CDR3 is 17 amino acids. The ends were cut back, 0 bases at V and 0 bases at J, with 15 bases in the middle. Germline V lookup: CDR1 KGHSH, CDR2 LQKENI. CDR3 in amino acids: CASSPPASLDLSYEQYF. The CDR3 nucleotides read TGTGCCAGCTCACCACCAGCTAGCTTAGACCTCTCCTACGAGCAGTACTTC.

The table lists this clone with a few counts. Written as DNA, the CDR3 is TGTGCCAGCAGCTTAAAAATCAGCAGGGATGGAAGCAATCAGCCCCAGCATTTT. Amino acids: CASSLKISRDGSNQPQHF. V gene TRBV7-2 combines with J gene TRBJ1-5, with D possibly matching TRBD1 (5 bases). In germline, CDR1 is SGHTA, CDR2 FQGNSA. The CDR3 loop spans 18 amino acids. V dropped 2 bases and J dropped 1 base, with 18 bases sitting between them.

The J gene is TRBJ2-7, the V gene TRBV12-3 or TRBV12-4; TRBD1 matches at 7 bases. Losses at the gene ends were 5 bases for V and 3 bases for J; bases not matched to a gene: 4. The CDR3 covers 13 residues. CDR3 bases: TGTGCCAGCAGTGGGACAGCCGACTACGAGCAGTACTTC. This codes for CASSGTADYEQYF.

This chain links TRBV21-1 with TRBJ1-6. TRBV21-1 is a pseudogene locus. The CDR3 has 20 residues. The DNA of the CDR3 is TGTGCCAGCAGACCGAAGGAGGGGAGAGAACCCAATTTAAGGGGTTCACCCCTCCACTTT. Amino acid sequence: CASRPKEGREPNLRGSPLHF.

With respect to this clone: Additional DNA sequences in this sample encode the identical CDR3. The CDR3 region is CASSMAGEKLFF. The CDR3 nucleotides read TGCGCCAGTAGCATGGCCGGTGAAAAACTGTTTTTT. The genes are TRBV5-1 and TRBJ1-4; D unresolved. The CDR3 is made up of 12 amino acids. V was clipped by 8 bases and J by 7 bases, with 12 bases between them. Per the germline V gene, CDR1 is SGHRS and CDR2 is YFSETQ.

The chain carries TRBV4-1 and TRBJ2-3; 9 positions match TRBD2. Germline CDR1 reads MGHRA; CDR2 reads YSYEKL. There are 17 residues in the CDR3. J was trimmed by 8 bases and V by 2 bases; bases with no gene match: 14. The chain's CDR3 is CASSQSHAGGTFGTQYF. In nucleotides, the CDR3 is TGCGCCAGCAGCCAATCTCATGCGGGGGGGACGTTCGGTACGCAGTATTTT.

This sequence joins TRBV7-9 and TRBJ1-6, with 7 bases aligning to TRBD1. This CDR3 contains 15 residues. Trimming at V came to 5 bases and at J to 10 bases, leaving 11 bases not matched to a gene. CDR1 is SEHNR, CDR2 FQNEAQ, per germline (reference sequence). This CDR3 is CASSLGQLVWSPLHF. In DNA, the CDR3 is TGTGCCAGCAGCCTGGGACAGTTGGTTTGGTCACCCCTCCACTTT.

This clone was observed a single time. The V call is TRBV19, the J call TRBJ1-2; D possibly corresponds to TRBD1 (5 bases). Germline values: CDR1 LNHDA, CDR2 SQIVND (reference sequence). This CDR3 comprises 14 residues. V lost 5 bases to trimming and J lost 2 bases, with 12 bases between them. The chain's CDR3 is CASSEAGHNYGYTF. CDR3 DNA: TGTGCCAGTAGTGAGGCAGGGCACAACTATGGCTACACCTTC.

The chain uses TRBV5-1 and TRBJ1-5; D unclear. Trimming pared 0 bases from V and 0 bases from J, leaving 10 bases between. The CDR3 is 16 amino acids. Per the germline V gene, CDR1 is SGHRS and CDR2 is YFSETQ. In DNA form, the CDR3 reads TGCGCCAGCAGCTTGGTTGGCGGAGATAGCAATCAGCCCCAGCATTTT. This sequence encodes CASSLVGGDSNQPQHF.

The chain uses TRBV19 and TRBJ1-6, with 8 nucleotides matching TRBD1. Germline assignment: CDR1 LNHDA and CDR2 SQIVND (reference sequence). There are 15 residues in the CDR3. Germline trimming cut 5 bases from V and 7 bases from J; bases unmatched to any gene: 7. The CDR3 here is CASSPTTGDNSPLHF. In nucleotides, the CDR3 is TGTGCCAGTAGTCCCACGACAGGGGACAATTCACCCCTCCACTTT.

The V call is TRBV11-2, the J call TRBJ1-3; no clear D. The V end lost 1 base, the J end lost 0 bases, and 10 bases lay between the germline ends. From germline, CDR1 is SGHAT and CDR2 FQNNGV. The CDR3 spans 16 residues. The CDR3 region is CASSLGAGYSGNTIYF. For the CDR3, the DNA is TGTGCCAGCAGCTTAGGGGCCGGCTACTCTGGAAACACCATATATTTT.

V usage is TRBV6-6 and J usage is TRBJ1-5; D is undetermined. V was shortened by 6 bases and J by 5 bases, with 8 bases between the two germline ends. The V gene's germline CDR1 is MNHNY and CDR2 SVGAGI (reference sequence). This CDR3 has 12 residues. CDR3: CASSPQDQPQHF. The CDR3 DNA follows: TGTGCCAGCAGCCCCCAGGATCAGCCCCAGCATTTT.